Below are 30 T cell receptor beta chains sequenced from a single sample in a study of cytomegalovirus exposure and HLA in healthy donors. Vbeta (60) and Jbeta (13) primers were used in the PCR. Clones were read by immunoSEQ multiplex PCR, and TCRdb kept only the in-frame ones, dropping some. The sample comprises 150,000 to 200,000 clones, around 81% of which are singletons, and approximately 2% rests with the top ten. The sample comprised PBMCs. These receptors all come from a man younger than 30 in good health and CMV-seronegative.

This clone was seen only a few times. At one boundary the junction diverges from the germline segment, which might be a read error. The chain joins TRBV7-9 to TRBJ2-7; D possibly corresponds to TRBD2 (5 bases). CDR1 and CDR2 from the germline V gene are SEHNR and FQNEAQ (reference sequence). The CDR3 loop spans 14 amino acids. The CDR3 DNA follows: TGTTCCAGCAGTCCCTATGCGGGTAGCACCGCTTCGTACTTC. Translation: CSSSPYAGSTASYF.

The J gene is TRBJ2-2, the V gene TRBV9, with a tentative D call TRBD2 (7 bases). Germline V gene sequence: CDR1 SGDLS, CDR2 YYNGEE. V was trimmed by 4 bases and J by 4 bases, leaving 17 bases between them. The CDR3 length is 16 residues. CDR3: CASSPPGGGGTGELFF. CDR3 coding DNA: TGTGCCAGCAGCCCCCCGGGGGGCGGGGGCACCGGGGAGCTGTTTTTT.

CDR3 in amino acids: CASSLGRTGNYEQYF. The CDR3, as DNA: TGTGCCAGCAGCTTGGGCCGGACAGGGAACTACGAGCAGTACTTC. The chain combines TRBV5-8 with TRBJ2-7, with 8 bases lining up with TRBD1. CDR1 and CDR2 (germline): SGHTS, YDEGEE. The CDR3 runs 15 residues. Trimming cost V 0 bases and J 3 bases; bases outside gene matches: 5.

The genes are TRBV27 and TRBJ1-6, with TRBD1 as a possible D gene (5 bases). The V gene lost 3 bases and the J gene lost 4 bases, with 19 bases spanning the gap. Germline loops: CDR1 MNHEY, CDR2 SMNVEV (reference sequence). The CDR3 runs to 18 residues. The CDR3 DNA follows: TGTGCCAGCAGTTTCAACCCCCGCGCCAGGGTGTATAATTCACCCCTCCACTTT. Amino acids: CASSFNPRARVYNSPLHF.

The genes are TRBV6-1 and TRBJ2-1; 9 nucleotides align to TRBD2. The germline V gene encodes CDR1 MNHNS and CDR2 SASEGT. The CDR3 runs 13 residues. With 2 bases clipped from V and 9 bases from J, the junction kept 2 bases outside the gene matches. The CDR3 sequence: CASSEPAGGEQFF. DNA of the CDR3: TGTGCCAGCAGTGAACCAGCGGGAGGTGAGCAGTTCTTC.

This clone was detected once. The rearrangement joins TRBV5-5 to TRBJ1-3, with D possibly matching TRBD1 (5 bases). Trimming took off 4 bases at V and 0 bases at J, with 14 bases between the two ends. CDR3 size: 16 residues. Germline V lookup: CDR1 SGHKS, CDR2 YYEKEE (reference sequence). In DNA form, the CDR3 reads TGTGCCAGCAGCCTACTGCAGGGCTCCTCTGGAAACACCATATATTTT. Translated, it gives CASSLLQGSSGNTIYF.

This clone showed up just a few times. This chain links TRBV2 with TRBJ2-5; TRBD1 agrees at 11 bases. V was clipped by 3 bases and J by 5 bases; unmatched bases: 5. This CDR3 region has 15 residues. Germline V gives CDR1 SNHLY, CDR2 FYNNEI. CDR3 sequence reads: CASSERTGGLETQYF. Here the CDR3 DNA reads TGTGCCAGCAGTGAGAGGACAGGGGGCCTTGAGACCCAGTACTTC.

V and J are TRBV25-1 and TRBJ1-2; D uncertain. Trimming took 4 bases from V and 7 from J, leaving 28 bases between them. The CDR3 has 18 residues. Germline V gives CDR1 MGHDK, CDR2 SYGVNS. The chain's CDR3 is CASSGYQEGDLYEGGYTF. The CDR3 nucleotides read TGTGCCAGCAGTGGTTATCAGGAGGGCGATCTTTATGAGGGTGGCTACACCTTC.

The rearrangement joins TRBV6-6 to TRBJ1-5; maybe TRBD1 (5 bases). This CDR3 has 14 amino acids. Trimming removed 2 bases from V and 9 bases from J, with 14 bases in between. Germline V lookup: CDR1 MNHNY, CDR2 SVGAGI (reference sequence). CDR3 coding DNA: TGTGCCAGCAGTTACGGGTCGGAGACAGCGCCCCAGCATTTT. Translating gives CASSYGSETAPQHF.

About this clone itself: This CDR3 is also generated by other DNA sequences in the sample. V gene TRBV7-3 combines with J gene TRBJ2-3; possibly TRBD2 for D (6 bases). V was trimmed by 3 bases and J by 5 bases, leaving 15 bases between them. The length of the CDR3 is 15 residues. In germline, CDR1 is SGHTA, CDR2 FQGTGA. CDR3 DNA: TGTGCCAGCAGCTTTTCCAGGAGGGAGTTAGATACGCAGTATTTT. Protein sequence: CASSFSRRELDTQYF. Full variable domain (missing parts from reference TRBV7-3 and TRBJ2-3): GAGVSQTPSNKVTEKGKYVELRCDPISGHTALYWYRQSLGQGPEFLIYFQGTGAADDSGLPNDRFFAVRPEGSVSTLKIQRTERGDSAVYLCASSFSRRELDTQYFGPGTRLTVL.

J is TRBJ2-1 and V is TRBV19; TRBD1 agrees at 7 bases. This CDR3 has 15 amino acids. V was clipped by 5 bases and J by 1 base; unmatched bases: 5. Germline V gene lookup returns CDR1 LNHDA and CDR2 SQIVND (reference sequence). The CDR3 DNA sequence: TGTGCCAGTAGTCAGTCAGGGGGATCCTACAATGAGCAGTTCTTC. This translates into CASSQSGGSYNEQFF.

This chain joins TRBV5-6 and TRBJ2-2, with a weak D call TRBD2 (6 bases). The V and J ends lost 0 bases and 6 bases respectively, with 9 bases between them. Per germline, CDR1 SGHDT and CDR2 YYEEEE. The CDR3 has 14 residues. The CDR3, as DNA: TGTGCCAGCAGCTTGGTAGGAGGGTCCGGGGAGCTGTTTTTT. It is translated as CASSLVGGSGELFF.

This clone came up a few times. The rearrangement links TRBV6-4 to TRBJ2-3; TRBD2 matches 7 bases. Trimming took 5 bases from V and 0 from J; bases not matched to a gene: 5. Germline-derived CDR1 and CDR2 are MRHNA and SNTAGT. The CDR3 totals 15 residues. As DNA, the CDR3 is TGTGCCAGCAGTCTCACGGGGGGAAGCACAGATACGCAGTATTTT. This sequence encodes CASSLTGGSTDTQYF.

V is TRBV4-3 and J is TRBJ1-2, with D perhaps TRBD1 (6 bases). The length of the CDR3 is 15 residues. V shed 5 bases and J shed 4 bases, with 17 bases lying between them. CDR1 LGHNA and CDR2 YSLEER come from the germline V gene. CDR3 loop: CASSWGLGEIYGYTF. The CDR3 nucleotides read TGCGCCAGCAGCTGGGGGCTTGGCGAAATCTATGGCTACACCTTC.

CDR3 region: CASSFGGQSNTGELFF. CDR3 bases: TGCGCCAGCAGCTTTGGGGGACAGTCGAACACCGGGGAGCTGTTTTTT. The chain employs TRBV4-3 and TRBJ2-2; 7 bases are a match to TRBD1. The CDR3 sequence is 16 residues long. Trimming removed 5 bases from V and 0 bases from J; junction bases left unmatched: 6. The germline gives CDR1 LGHNA, CDR2 YSLEER.

This clone appeared a few times. V and J are TRBV19 and TRBJ2-5, with TRBD2 as a possible D gene (5 bases). The germline CDR1 and CDR2 sequences are LNHDA and SQIVND (reference sequence). The CDR3 has 14 amino acids. V was trimmed by 5 bases and J by 1 base, leaving 11 bases between them. The DNA of the CDR3 is TGTGCCAGTAGTCGGCCGGGGATCCAAGAGACCCAGTACTTC. The encoded protein is CASSRPGIQETQYF.

The chain couples TRBV27 to TRBJ2-5; 9 nucleotides align to TRBD1. Germline V gene lookup returns CDR1 MNHEY and CDR2 SMNVEV (reference sequence). This CDR3 is 16 amino acids long. V was pared by 4 bases and J by 5 bases, with 11 bases of the junction left unmatched. Here the CDR3 DNA reads TGTGCCAGCAGTTCCGCGGGACAGGGAAGAAGGGAGACCCAGTACTTC. It specifies CASSSAGQGRRETQYF.

The chain combines TRBV12-5 with TRBJ2-1, with a tentative D call TRBD1 (6 bases). This CDR3 has 14 amino acids. Deletions cut 1 base from V and 8 bases from J, with 12 bases between. Per germline, CDR1 LGHNT and CDR2 FRNRAP. The CDR3 nucleotides read TGTGCTAGTGGTTTGGGACAGGTTTCCGATGAGCAGTTCTTC. Protein: CASGLGQVSDEQFF.

This CDR3 reads CASILSITNTGELFF. The CDR3 region has the DNA TGTGCCAGCATCCTAAGTATTACGAACACCGGGGAGCTGTTTTTT. The rearrangement uses TRBV7-2 and TRBJ2-2; D unresolved. CDR3 length equals 15 residues. Germline-derived CDR1 and CDR2 are SGHTA and FQGNSA. Deletions cut 7 bases from V and 0 bases from J, with 12 bases between.

The chain uses TRBV28 and TRBJ1-4; a weak D match, TRBD1 (5 bases). The CDR3 has 16 amino acids. Germline CDR1 and CDR2: MDHEN and SYDVKM. The V end was cut by 2 bases, the J end by 6 bases, with 16 bases between. The CDR3 coding sequence is TGTGCCAGCAGTTTAACCGGGGGTTCTCTGTATGAAAAACTGTTTTTT. This codes for CASSLTGGSLYEKLFF.

The rearrangement uses TRBV11-2 and TRBJ2-7; D not certain. V was cut by 4 bases and J by 0 bases, with 4 bases left in between. CDR1 is SGHAT, CDR2 FQNNGV, per germline. The CDR3 totals 12 residues. The CDR3 sequence is CASSSNSYEQYF. The CDR3 DNA reads as TGTGCCAGCAGCTCAAACTCCTACGAGCAGTACTTC.

The chain employs TRBV7-6 and TRBJ2-7, with 11 nucleotides matching TRBD1. After removal of 5 bases from V and 3 bases from J, the junction contained 3 bases not matched to a gene. Germline V gene sequence: CDR1 SGHVS, CDR2 FNYEAQ. The CDR3 consists of 14 residues. The CDR3 DNA is TGTGCCAGCAGCATCGGGACAGGGGGCTACGAGCAGTACTTC. It specifies CASSIGTGGYEQYF.

A few counts support this clone. V usage is TRBV11-1 and J usage is TRBJ2-7; 7 bases are a match to TRBD1. The CDR3 extends over 15 amino acids. Germline CDR1 reads SGHAT; CDR2 reads FQDESV (reference sequence). Trimming removed 1 base from V and 2 bases from J; junction bases left unmatched: 5. CDR3 in amino acids: CASSLVGQTTYEQYF. As DNA, the CDR3 is TGTGCCAGCAGCTTAGTGGGACAGACTACCTACGAGCAGTACTTC.

In its sample, this clone was seen once. CDR3 coding DNA: TGTGCCACCAGCAGAGATCGACAGACCAGCTCCTACGAGCAGTACTTC. Amino acids: CATSRDRQTSSYEQYF. The J gene is TRBJ2-7, the V gene TRBV15; D possibly corresponds to TRBD1 (5 bases). Germline V CDR1 and CDR2: LNHNV, YYDKDF (reference sequence). The CDR3 runs to 16 residues. Trimming removed 0 bases from V and 0 bases from J, with 12 bases in between. Based on the CDR3 plus reference TRBV15 and TRBJ2-7, the full variable domain is DAMVIQNPRYQVTQFGKPVTLSCSQTLNHNVMYWYQQKSSQAPKLLFHYYDKDFNNEADTPDNFQSRRPNTSFCFLDIRSPGLGDTAMYLCATSRDRQTSSYEQYFGPGTRLTVT.

The chain links TRBV18 to TRBJ1-1, with a possible D match to TRBD1 (5 bases). The V gene lost 0 bases and the J gene lost 8 bases, with 10 bases spanning the gap. CDR3 length: 13 amino acids. CDR1 and CDR2 (germline): KGHSH, LQKENI. CDR3 sequence (DNA): TGTGCCAGCTCACCACCAGGCAGGGCAGAAGCTTTCTTT. Amino acids: CASSPPGRAEAFF.

This clone came up once. V gene TRBV27 combines with J gene TRBJ1-5; the D gene is possibly TRBD1 (5 bases). The CDR3 covers 14 residues. Germline CDR1 reads MNHEY; CDR2 reads SMNVEV (reference sequence). The ends were cut back, 3 bases at V and 1 base at J, with 7 bases in the middle. The CDR3 sequence is CASSFSGSNQPQHF. CDR3 bases: TGTGCCAGCAGTTTTTCAGGGAGCAATCAGCCCCAGCATTTT.

The chain couples TRBV13 to TRBJ2-7, with TRBD2 identical over 9 bases. In germline, CDR1 is PRHDT, CDR2 FYEKMQ (reference sequence). Trimming cost V 0 bases and J 3 bases; bases outside gene matches: 6. The CDR3 loop spans 16 amino acids. DNA for the CDR3: TGTGCCAGCAGCTTAGGGTTTAGCGGGAGTTTCTACGAGCAGTACTTC. Protein sequence: CASSLGFSGSFYEQYF.

CDR3 sequence reads: CASRGWGLTEAFF. Written as DNA, the CDR3 is TGTGCCAGCAGGGGCTGGGGGCTGACTGAAGCTTTCTTT. The J gene is TRBJ1-1, the V gene TRBV27, with D possibly matching TRBD1 (6 bases). The germline V gene encodes CDR1 MNHEY and CDR2 SMNVEV (reference sequence). The CDR3 runs 13 residues. V gave up 6 bases and J gave up 5 bases, with 13 bases separating them.

The rearrangement joins TRBV15 to TRBJ1-3; D is unresolved. V was shortened by 1 base and J by 2 bases, with 12 bases between the two germline ends. The germline V gene has CDR1 LNHNV and CDR2 YYDKDF (reference sequence). The CDR3 sequence is 16 residues long. The CDR3 spells CATSRGGDGTGNTIYF. The CDR3 region has the DNA TGTGCCACCAGCAGAGGGGGAGACGGAACTGGAAACACCATATATTTT.

This clone was seen just once. The V gene is TRBV11-2, the J gene TRBJ1-1, with 8 bases matching TRBD1. Trimming at V came to 2 bases and at J to 1 base, leaving 12 bases not matched to a gene. The CDR3 is 18 amino acids. Germline values: CDR1 SGHAT, CDR2 FQNNGV. CDR3 nucleotide sequence: TGTGCCAGCAGCTTATATGCTTGGACAGACAGGGGGAACACTGAAGCTTTCTTT. Amino acid sequence: CASSLYAWTDRGNTEAFF.